This is a list of T cell receptor beta chains from one sample in a study of blood T cell repertoires in COVID-19. The data were produced by immunoSEQ multiplex PCR, yet TCRdb's version contains in-frame clones alone and is incomplete. The table records 350,000 to 450,000 clones, 80% to 90% of them present only once. The sequencing sample was made of PBMCs or T cells enriched from blood (not recorded which). The receptors originated from a man aged 25 to 40 who had recovered from COVID-19. The CDR3 runs from the conserved cysteine through the conserved F or W. The order of the fields is CDR3 length, clone size, V gene, J gene, D gene, CDR3 protein, CDR3 DNA. A D gene is named only where the DNA matches it firmly. Size is omitted from some rows. Given values are once, few, many or a class for expanded clones.

14	.	TRBV5-1	TRBJ2-2	TRBD1	CASAGTGFTGELFF	TGCGCCAGCGCCGGGACAGGGTTCACCGGGGAGCTGTTTTTT
16	few	TRBV5-6	TRBJ2-7	TRBD1	CASSLAGTASSYEQYF	TGTGCCAGCAGCCTGGCCGGGACAGCTAGCTCCTACGAGCAGTACTTC
15	.	TRBV5-1	TRBJ2-7	TRBD2	CASSLGLAGVDEQYF	TGCGCCAGCAGCTTGGGACTAGCGGGAGTTGACGAGCAGTACTTC
14	few	TRBV30	TRBJ1-6	TRBD1	CAYNPGTASSPLHF	TGTGCCTACAACCCCGGGACAGCGAGTTCACCCCTCCACTTT
16	.	TRBV7-8	TRBJ2-2	.	CASSLMGLPNTGELFF	TGTGCCAGCAGCTTAATGGGACTTCCCAACACCGGGGAGCTGTTTTTT
17	.	TRBV5-8	TRBJ2-3	TRBD2	CASSQGLAAVNTDTQYF	TGTGCCAGCAGCCAAGGACTAGCGGCAGTGAACACAGATACGCAGTATTTT
19	.	TRBV5-5	TRBJ2-1	TRBD2	CASSLVPGTSGRFVDEQFF	TGTGCCAGCAGCTTGGTACCCGGGACTAGCGGGAGGTTCGTTGATGAGCAGTTCTTC
17	.	TRBV25-1	TRBJ1-3	TRBD1	CASSGRDSIASGNTIYF	TGTGCCAGCAGTGGCCGGGACAGTATAGCCTCTGGAAACACCATATATTTT
14	.	TRBV10-3	TRBJ1-4	.	CAISEGVTNEKLFF	TGTGCCATCAGTGAAGGGGTTACTAATGAAAAACTGTTTTTT
13	.	TRBV30	TRBJ2-7	TRBD1	CAWRSFSRGEQYF	TGTGCCTGGAGGTCCTTCAGCAGGGGGGAGCAGTACTTC